This TCR beta chain was documented in a study of CD8+CD57+ T cells in acquired aplastic anemia. Germline lookup yields CDR1 LNHNV and CDR2 YYDKDF (reference sequence). Trimming removed 1 base at V and 0 bases at J, with 7 bases between. The CDR3 consists of 14 residues. Profiles of TCR beta VDJ and CDR3 were generated from a genomic DNA template. TCRdb re-called the reads through MiXCR, storing one row per CDR3 protein. The table records some 68,000 distinct CDR3 sequences, almost 55% of them present only once. What was sequenced was sorted CD4+, CD8+, or CD8+CD57+ T cells (not recorded which) from PBMCs. The source is a human donor in good health, serving as a control. The rearrangement joins TRBV15 to TRBJ2-7, with D possibly TRBD1 on 6 matching bases. The CDR3 bases are TGTGCCACCAGCAGAGTGACAGGCTCCTACGAGCAGTACTTC. This encodes CATSRVTGSYEQYF.